Shown below are 8 T cell receptor beta chains from a single sample sequenced in a study of Graves' ophthalmopathy and Graves' hyperthyroidism. Transcripts of RNA were the source for amplifying TCR beta CDR3 regions. In the first round, RT-PCR was carried out with HTBI primers, and a multiplex PCR formed the second round. TCRdb re-analysed the multiplex PCR reads in MiXCR, keeping a single row per CDR3 protein. The top ten clones hold approximately 40% of a sample with approximately 210,000 distinct CDR3 sequences, 20% to 25% of them seen once. The sequenced material came from peripheral blood. These receptors all come from a woman aged 45-65 years with Graves' ophthalmopathy.

In this sample, this clonotype turned up many times. The CDR3 reads CASSRRGEAEAFF. In DNA form, the CDR3 reads TGTGCCAGCAGCCGCCGAGGCGAAGCTGAAGCTTTCTTT. The chain joins TRBV3-1 to TRBJ1-1; no clear D gene. This CDR3 region has 13 residues. Germline V gene sequence: CDR1 LGHDT, CDR2 YNNKEL (reference sequence). Trimming stripped 4 bases from V and 6 bases from J, with 12 bases between. Using reference TRBV3-1 and TRBJ1-1 for the parts outside the CDR3, the full variable domain is DTAVSQTPKYLVTQMGNDKSIKCEQNLGHDTMYWYKQDSKKFLKIMFSYNNKELIINETVPNRFSPKSPDKAHLNLHINSLELGDSAVYFCASSRRGEAEAFFGQGTRLTVV.

The J gene is TRBJ2-7, the V gene TRBV28, with 11 nucleotides matching TRBD2. J lost 8 bases, V lost 2 bases, and 5 bases had no gene match. The CDR3 spans 14 residues. CDR1 and CDR2 from the germline V gene are MDHEN and SYDVKM. CDR3 sequence reads: CASSLELAGVKQYF. The CDR3 DNA is TGTGCCAGCAGTTTAGAACTAGCGGGAGTCAAGCAGTACTTC.

The rearrangement links TRBV24-1 to TRBJ2-5; 13 nucleotides line up with TRBD2. Germline V gene lookup returns CDR1 KGHDR and CDR2 SFDVKD. CDR3 length equals 17 residues. The ends lost 3 bases at V and 2 bases at J; junction bases unmatched: 5. The CDR3 DNA reads TGTGCCACCAGTGATCAGGGGACTAGCGGGATTCAAGAGACCCAGTACTTC. Encoded protein: CATSDQGTSGIQETQYF.

At least ten counts were recorded for this clonotype. The chain has TRBV9 and TRBJ1-5, with a possible D match to TRBD1 (6 bases). The germline CDR1 and CDR2 sequences are SGDLS and YYNGEE. The V end was cut by 0 bases, the J end by 5 bases, with 9 bases between. CDR3 length: 14 residues. CDR3 protein: CASSVGAGDQPQHF. CDR3 in DNA: TGTGCCAGCAGCGTAGGGGCAGGGGATCAGCCCCAGCATTTT. Full variable domain (missing parts from reference TRBV9 and TRBJ1-5): DSGVTQTPKHLITATGQRVTLRCSPRSGDLSVYWYQQSLDQGLQFLIQYYNGEERAKGNILERFSAQQFPDLHSELNLSSLELGDSALYFCASSVGAGDQPQHFGDGTRLSIL.

In its sample, this clonotype was seen many times. The chain uses TRBV20-1 and TRBJ1-2; no definite D call. This CDR3 has 15 residues. Trimming cost V 6 bases and J 2 bases, with 19 bases left between them. CDR1 is DFQATT and CDR2 is SNEGSKA in the germline V gene (reference sequence). The CDR3 sequence: CSAEPLTRTNYGYTF. In DNA form, the CDR3 reads TGCAGTGCAGAACCCCTGACCCGTACAAACTATGGCTACACCTTC.

This clonotype came up many times. This chain joins TRBV15 and TRBJ1-1; D remains ambiguous. V lost 0 bases, J lost 4 bases, and 9 bases lay in between. The CDR3 covers 14 residues. Per germline, CDR1 LNHNV and CDR2 YYDKDF (reference sequence). DNA of the CDR3: TGTGCCACCAGCAGAGATCCTGCAGGCACTGAAGCTTTCTTT. This codes for CATSRDPAGTEAFF.

The chain has TRBV4-1 and TRBJ1-5, with D unclear. Trimming stripped 0 bases from V and 0 bases from J, with 9 bases between. This CDR3 is 16 amino acids long. Germline V gene lookup returns CDR1 MGHRA and CDR2 YSYEKL. CDR3: CASSQEAWVSNQPQHF. Here the CDR3 DNA reads TGCGCCAGCAGCCAAGAGGCTTGGGTTAGCAATCAGCCCCAGCATTTT.

V gene TRBV28 combines with J gene TRBJ2-7; D may be TRBD1 or TRBD2 (5 bases each). Germline V gene lookup returns CDR1 MDHEN and CDR2 SYDVKM. The germline V and J ends were trimmed by 6 bases and 4 bases, with 16 bases remaining between them. The CDR3 totals 14 residues. CDR3 nucleotide sequence: TGTGCCAGCAGAGCCGGGACCGTCCTTTACGAGCAGTACTTC. Translating it yields CASRAGTVLYEQYF.